These 27 T cell receptor beta chains share one sample of origin, sequenced in a study of breast tumors, draining lymph nodes, adjacent tissues. TCRdb reprocessed the multiplex PCR reads with MiXCR, giving one entry per CDR3 protein. The profile shows 17,000 or so distinct CDR3 sequences, roughly 64% of them singletons. The sequenced sample consisted of tumor-adjacent breast tissue. The receptors come from a female donor with breast cancer. Some clones in this sample may be carry-over from other donors' samples.

The V call is TRBV7-3, the J call TRBJ2-6; maybe TRBD2 (6 bases). The CDR3 consists of 15 residues. V dropped 2 bases and J dropped 3 bases, with 8 bases sitting between them. Germline V gene sequence: CDR1 SGHTA, CDR2 FQGTGA. CDR3 sequence reads: CASSLQGLGANVLTF. The CDR3 nucleotides read TGTGCCAGCAGCTTACAGGGACTTGGGGCCAACGTCCTGACTTTC.

In its sample, this clonotype was seen many times. The rearrangement joins TRBV12-3 or TRBV12-4 to TRBJ2-5, with 7 bases that match TRBD1. The length of the CDR3 is 15 residues. V was pared by 10 bases and J by 3 bases, with 14 bases of the junction left unmatched. CDR3 residues: CANSEQGNLKETQYF. The CDR3 DNA reads as TGTGCCAACAGCGAACAGGGGAATCTAAAAGAGACCCAGTACTTC.

This clonotype was recorded only once. V is TRBV5-1 and J is TRBJ2-7; D tentatively reads TRBD1 or TRBD2 (5 bases each). Trimming stripped 3 bases from V and 6 bases from J, with 10 bases between. Germline V gene data show CDR1 as SGHRS and CDR2 as YFSETQ. CDR3 size: 12 residues. CDR3 sequence (DNA): TGCGCCAGCAGCTGGGGGAAAGGCGAGCAGTACTTC. Translation: CASSWGKGEQYF.

This rearrangement joins TRBV19 to TRBJ2-3; no reliable D call. Germline values: CDR1 LNHDA, CDR2 SQIVND (reference sequence). Trimming took off 2 bases at V and 4 bases at J, with 10 bases between the two ends. CDR3 length: 14 residues. The CDR3 DNA reads TGTGCCAGTAGTATAACAGCTTTAGCAGATACGCAGTATTTT. Encoded protein: CASSITALADTQYF.

Concerning this clonotype itself: At one end the junction does not follow the germline gene, possibly because of a read error. The rearrangement uses TRBV7-7 and TRBJ2-5; tentatively, D is TRBD1 or TRBD2 (5 bases each). CDR3 length equals 16 residues. Looked up from germline, CDR1 is SSHAT and CDR2 is FNYEAQ (reference sequence). The CDR3 sequence is CASSLSGTSTGETQYF. CDR3 DNA: TGTGCTAGCAGCTTGTCTGGGACCTCCACGGGGGAGACCCAGTACTTC. Based on the CDR3 plus reference TRBV7-7 and TRBJ2-5, the full variable domain is GAGVSQSPRYKVTKRGQDVTLRCDPISSHATLYWYQQALGQGPEFLTYFNYEAQPDKSGLPSDRFSAERPEGSISTLTIQRTEQRDSAMYRCASSLSGTSTGETQYFGPGTRLLVL.

V usage is TRBV19 and J usage is TRBJ1-2, with D unresolved. V was trimmed by 8 bases and J by 3 bases, leaving 16 bases between them. Looked up from germline, CDR1 is LNHDA and CDR2 is SQIVND (reference sequence). CDR3 length: 14 amino acids. The CDR3 nucleotides are TGTGCCAGTTATTATCCCGGCGGGGACTATGGCTACACCTTC. This sequence encodes CASYYPGGDYGYTF. The variable domain in full, completed from reference TRBV19 and TRBJ1-2, reads DGGITQSPKYLFRKEGQNVTLSCEQNLNHDAMYWYRQDPGQGLRLIYYSQIVNDFQKGDIAEGYSVSREKKESFPLTVTSAQKNPTAFYLCASYYPGGDYGYTFGSGTRLTVV.

The rearrangement uses TRBV14 and TRBJ2-2; D unclear. Germline V gene sequence: CDR1 SGHDN, CDR2 FVKESK. V was trimmed by 6 bases and J by 6 bases, leaving 8 bases between them. This CDR3 has 12 amino acids. The chain's CDR3 is CASSLSAGELFF. DNA for the CDR3: TGTGCCAGCAGTTTAAGTGCCGGGGAGCTGTTTTTT.

The rearrangement joins TRBV15 to TRBJ2-1; 7 bases are shared with TRBD2. Germline trimming cut 0 bases from V and 4 bases from J; bases unmatched to any gene: 3. The CDR3 loop spans 15 amino acids. Germline assignment: CDR1 LNHNV and CDR2 YYDKDF (reference sequence). CDR3 nucleotides: TGTGCCACCAGCAGAGAAGGGACTAAATACAATGAGCAGTTCTTC. Encoded protein: CATSREGTKYNEQFF.

This clonotype came up a few times. The gene calls are TRBV20-1 and TRBJ1-4; tentative D call: TRBD1 (6 bases). The CDR3 sequence is 11 residues long. V shed 6 bases and J shed 11 bases, with 13 bases lying between them. Per the germline V gene, CDR1 is DFQATT and CDR2 is SNEGSKA (reference sequence). CDR3 nucleotide sequence: TGCAGTGCAGGGTACAGGGACAAACTGTTTTTT. Translating it yields CSAGYRDKLFF.

This sequence joins TRBV7-9 and TRBJ2-7, with 7 bases matching TRBD2. The length of the CDR3 is 15 residues. Germline CDR1 reads SEHNR; CDR2 reads FQNEAQ (reference sequence). The V and J ends lost 5 bases and 0 bases, in that order; junction bases with no gene match: 7. Here the CDR3 DNA reads TGTGCCAGCAGCCCGGGACGCGGGAGCTCCTACGAGCAGTACGTC. Its protein is CASSPGRGSSYEQYV.

This chain links TRBV15 with TRBJ1-6; 7 nucleotides match TRBD1. The CDR3 has 14 residues. Losses at the gene ends were 3 bases for V and 14 bases for J; bases not matched to a gene: 10. Germline-derived CDR1 and CDR2 are LNHNV and YYDKDF (reference sequence). DNA for the CDR3: TGTGCCACCAGCAGTCGCAGACAGGGACTCACCCTCCACTTT. The encoded protein is CATSSRRQGLTLHF. The variable domain in full, completed from reference TRBV15 and TRBJ1-6, reads DAMVIQNPRYQVTQFGKPVTLSCSQTLNHNVMYWYQQKSSQAPKLLFHYYDKDFNNEADTPDNFQSRRPNTSFCFLDIRSPGLGDTAMYLCATSSRRQGLTLHFGNGTRLTVT.

This clonotype has a count of ten or more. The rearrangement joins TRBV19 to TRBJ1-1; TRBD1 is a possible D gene (5 bases). CDR1 LNHDA and CDR2 SQIVND come from the germline V gene (reference sequence). This CDR3 region has 12 residues. The ends were cut back, 6 bases at V and 3 bases at J, with 8 bases in the middle. The CDR3 is CASRQGYTEAFF. The DNA for the CDR3 is TGTGCCAGTAGGCAGGGCTACACTGAAGCTTTCTTT.

The chain joins TRBV24-1 to TRBJ2-7; 11 bases fit TRBD1. The CDR3 runs 13 residues. CDR1 is KGHDR, CDR2 SFDVKD, per germline. V trimming: 9 bases; J trimming: 3 bases; junction bases outside the gene matches: 3. CDR3 bases: TGTGCCACCTCGGACAGGGGGCTCTACGAGCAGTACTTC. It translates to CATSDRGLYEQYF.

The chain combines TRBV19 with TRBJ2-1, with 8 bases identical to TRBD2. The germline V gene encodes CDR1 LNHDA and CDR2 SQIVND (reference sequence). The V and J ends lost 6 bases and 10 bases, in that order; junction bases with no gene match: 11. This CDR3 is built from 14 residues. CDR3 sequence reads: CASSSRTSLGEQFF. The CDR3 DNA sequence: TGTGCCAGTAGCTCCCGGACTAGCTTAGGCGAGCAGTTCTTC.

The V call is TRBV2, the J call TRBJ1-6, with TRBD1 matching 9 bases. The CDR3 has 15 residues. The J segment lost 13 bases and the V segment lost 4 bases, leaving 11 bases of the junction unmatched. Germline CDR1 and CDR2: SNHLY and FYNNEI. The CDR3 DNA reads TGTGCCAGCAGTGCGACAGGGGGGAGTGGTTCCCCCCTCCACTTT. Translated: CASSATGGSGSPLHF.

This clonotype is large in the sample. The rearrangement links TRBV20-1 to TRBJ1-6; the D is unclear. Germline CDR1 and CDR2: DFQATT and SNEGSKA (reference sequence). Trimming took 5 bases from V and 9 from J, leaving 11 bases between them. The CDR3 covers 12 residues. Here the CDR3 DNA reads TGCAGTGCTCGGGAGGGAAGTTCACCCCTCCACTTT. Translation gives CSAREGSSPLHF.

This clonotype is medium-sized by share. The chain recombines TRBV4-1 with TRBJ1-4, with D unresolved. In germline, CDR1 is MGHRA, CDR2 YSYEKL. Trimming shortened V by 0 bases and J by 8 bases, and 13 bases separated the two germline ends. The CDR3 is 15 amino acids. The CDR3 bases are TGCGCCAGCAGCCAAGAGATTGAGGTTAGGGAAAAACTGTTTTTT. Its translation: CASSQEIEVREKLFF.

The chain recombines TRBV11-2 with TRBJ2-1, with a tentative D call TRBD2 (5 bases). The CDR3 loop spans 14 amino acids. V was clipped by 5 bases and J by 7 bases, with 15 bases between them. CDR1 and CDR2 (germline): SGHAT, FQNNGV. The CDR3 is CASSALGRGNEQFF. The CDR3 bases are TGTGCCAGCAGCGCCTTGGGGAGAGGAAATGAGCAGTTCTTC.

The V gene is TRBV20-1, the J gene TRBJ2-1, with 12 bases lining up with TRBD2. The CDR3 is 15 residues long. V shed 5 bases, J shed 9 bases, and the junction held 11 bases outside the gene matches. Per germline, CDR1 DFQATT and CDR2 SNEGSKA (reference sequence). CDR3 in DNA: TGCAGTGCTCTTCCGACTAGCGGGAGAGTGGGTGAGCAGTTCTTC. Amino acids: CSALPTSGRVGEQFF.

This clonotype was seen at least ten times. A much larger clonotype is one base distant, so this may be a read error. The chain uses TRBV6-6 and TRBJ2-7; D ambiguous. The V gene lost 5 bases and the J gene lost 0 bases, with 14 bases spanning the gap. The CDR3 is made up of 15 amino acids. Germline lookup yields CDR1 MNHNY and CDR2 SVGAGI (reference sequence). CDR3 in amino acids: CASSHVGKSSYEQYF. The CDR3 DNA follows: TGTGCCAGCAGTCACGTAGGAAAAAGCTCCTACGAGCAGTACTTC.

V and J are TRBV5-1 and TRBJ1-2; 7 nucleotides align to TRBD1. Germline lookup yields CDR1 SGHRS and CDR2 YFSETQ. V was clipped by 6 bases and J by 4 bases; unmatched bases: 6. The CDR3 contains 13 residues. The CDR3 sequence is CASTDRVGYGYTF. CDR3 coding DNA: TGCGCCAGCACCGACAGGGTAGGCTATGGCTACACCTTC.

The chain couples TRBV18 to TRBJ1-1; D may be TRBD1 (5 bases). The V end lost 8 bases, the J end lost 3 bases, and 13 bases lay between the germline ends. The CDR3 is made up of 13 amino acids. CDR1 is KGHSH and CDR2 is LQKENI in the germline V gene. CDR3 residues: CASRNSGHTEAFF. DNA of the CDR3: TGTGCCAGCCGAAACTCAGGGCACACTGAAGCTTTCTTT.

Comment on this clonotype: Relative to the germline gene, one junction end is altered; a read error may explain this. The chain couples TRBV14 to TRBJ2-2; D is tentatively TRBD1 or TRBD2 (6 bases each). The CDR3 sequence is 16 residues long. CDR1 SGHDN and CDR2 FVKESK come from the germline V gene. CDR3 coding DNA: TGTGCCAGCAGCCAACGAATAACAGGGTCCGGCGGGGAGCTGCTTTTT. Translation: CASSQRITGSGGELLF.

The chain's CDR3 is CASTPGQGETQYF. The DNA for the CDR3 is TGTGCCAGCACCCCGGGACAGGGGGAGACCCAGTACTTC. The V call is TRBV7-2, the J call TRBJ2-5; TRBD1 matches 10 bases. V shed 7 bases, J shed 5 bases, and the junction held 4 bases outside the gene matches. CDR1 is SGHTA, CDR2 FQGNSA, per germline. This CDR3 contains 13 residues. Full variable domain (remainder filled in from reference TRBV7-2 and TRBJ2-5): GAGVSQSPSNKVTEKGKDVELRCDPISGHTALYWYRQSLGQGLEFLIYFQGNSAPDKSGLPSDRFSAERTGGSVSTLTIQRTQQEDSAVYLCASTPGQGETQYFGPGTRLLVL.

By proportion, this clonotype is medium-sized. The chain couples TRBV6-4 to TRBJ2-7; D is possibly TRBD2 (6 bases). V was trimmed by 6 bases and J by 0 bases, leaving 30 bases between them. The CDR3 has 20 residues. The germline V gene encodes CDR1 MRHNA and CDR2 SNTAGT. As DNA, the CDR3 is TGTGCCAGCAGCTCCTCCGCGCGGAGGGCTCGAAATCGAACCTCCTACGAGCAGTACGTC. It encodes CASSSSARRARNRTSYEQYV.

This clonotype was picked up many times. The chain carries TRBV7-3 and TRBJ2-3; D is uncertain. The V gene's germline CDR1 is SGHTA and CDR2 FQGTGA. V dropped 5 bases and J dropped 0 bases, with 9 bases sitting between them. This CDR3 spans 14 amino acids. The CDR3 region is CASSTTHSTDTQYF. The CDR3 DNA reads TGTGCCAGCAGCACAACTCACAGCACAGATACGCAGTATTTT.

V and J are TRBV7-9 and TRBJ2-2; D tentatively reads TRBD1 or TRBD2 (5 bases each). CDR1 is SEHNR and CDR2 is FQNEAQ in the germline V gene (reference sequence). Trimming took 6 bases from V and 0 from J, leaving 11 bases between them. This CDR3 has 15 amino acids. The CDR3 nucleotides are TGTGCCAGCAGTTACGGGACGGCGAACACCGGGGAGCTGTTTTTT. Protein sequence: CASSYGTANTGELFF.